This TCR beta chain is from a study of T cell responses to AZD1222 COVID-19 vaccine. The study, taken as a whole, reports: No repertoire was sampled before or during the peak T cell response, only after it.

Comments on this clone: Its antigen is undetermined.

V dropped 5 bases and J dropped 2 bases, with 22 bases sitting between them. Germline V gene sequence: CDR1 SEHNR, CDR2 FQNEAQ (reference sequence). The CDR3 sequence is 17 residues long. Profiling relied on immunoSEQ multiplex PCR, and the TCRdb table lists in-frame clones only, not all of them. The data hold 200,000 or so clones, with approximately 93% observed a single time. The chain joins TRBV7-9 to TRBJ2-7, with D tentatively TRBD2 (5 bases). The source material was peripheral blood, sampled 28 days after the second AZD1222 dose. The source is an adult who received the AZD1222 COVID-19 vaccine. The CDR3 bases are TGTGCCAGCAGCGGTGGGGTGTCGGGGAAACAACCCTACGAGCAGTACTTC. Translating it yields CASSGGVSGKQPYEQYF.